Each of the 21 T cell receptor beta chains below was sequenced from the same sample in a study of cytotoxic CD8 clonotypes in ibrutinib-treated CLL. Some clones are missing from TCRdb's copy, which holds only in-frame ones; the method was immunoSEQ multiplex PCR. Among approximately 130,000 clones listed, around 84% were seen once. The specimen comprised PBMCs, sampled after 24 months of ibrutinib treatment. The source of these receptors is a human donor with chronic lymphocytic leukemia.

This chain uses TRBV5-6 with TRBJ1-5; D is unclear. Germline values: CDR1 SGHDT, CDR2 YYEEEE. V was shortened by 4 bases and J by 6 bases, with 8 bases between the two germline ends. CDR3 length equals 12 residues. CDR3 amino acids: CASSLKGQPQHF. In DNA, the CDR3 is TGTGCCAGCAGCCTTAAGGGTCAGCCCCAGCATTTT.

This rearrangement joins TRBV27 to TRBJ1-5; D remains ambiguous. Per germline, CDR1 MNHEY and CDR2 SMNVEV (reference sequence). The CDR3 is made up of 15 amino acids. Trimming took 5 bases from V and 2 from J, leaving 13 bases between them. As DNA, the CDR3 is TGTGCCAGCAGTCCCACGGCCGGCGGCAATCAGCCCCAGCATTTT. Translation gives CASSPTAGGNQPQHF.

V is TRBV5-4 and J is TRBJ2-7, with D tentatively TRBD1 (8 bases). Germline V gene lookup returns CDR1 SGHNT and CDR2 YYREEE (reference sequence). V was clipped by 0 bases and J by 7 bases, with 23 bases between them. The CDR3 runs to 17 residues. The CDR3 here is CASSLVIRTGGVKEQYF. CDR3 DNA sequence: TGTGCCAGCAGCTTGGTGATTCGTACAGGGGGGGTGAAAGAGCAGTACTTC.

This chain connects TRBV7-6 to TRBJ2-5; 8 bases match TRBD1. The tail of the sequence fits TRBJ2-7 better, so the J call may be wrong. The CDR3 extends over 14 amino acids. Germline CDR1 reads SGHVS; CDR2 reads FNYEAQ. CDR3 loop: CASSGVRGPYEQYF. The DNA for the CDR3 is TGTGCCAGCAGCGGGGTCAGGGGGCCCTACGAGCAGTACTTC.

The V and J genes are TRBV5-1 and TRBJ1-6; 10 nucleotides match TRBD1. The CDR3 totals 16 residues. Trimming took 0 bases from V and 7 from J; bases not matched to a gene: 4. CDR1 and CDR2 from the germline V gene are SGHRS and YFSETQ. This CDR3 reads CASSLGGQGTNSPLHF. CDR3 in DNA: TGCGCCAGCAGCTTGGGGGGACAGGGGACCAATTCACCCCTCCACTTT.

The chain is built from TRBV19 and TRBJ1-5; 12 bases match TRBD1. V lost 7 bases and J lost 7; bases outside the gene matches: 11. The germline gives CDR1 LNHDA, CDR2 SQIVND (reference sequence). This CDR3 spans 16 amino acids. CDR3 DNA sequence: TGTGCCAGTACCCCCCGGGACAGGGGGCTGGGGCAGCCCCAGCATTTT. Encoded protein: CASTPRDRGLGQPQHF.

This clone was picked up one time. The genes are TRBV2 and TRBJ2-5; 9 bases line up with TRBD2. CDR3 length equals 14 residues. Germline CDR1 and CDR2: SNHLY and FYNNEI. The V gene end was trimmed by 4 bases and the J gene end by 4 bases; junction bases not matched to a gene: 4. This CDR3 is CASSASGVPETQYF. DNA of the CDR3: TGTGCCAGCAGTGCTAGCGGGGTCCCAGAGACCCAGTACTTC.

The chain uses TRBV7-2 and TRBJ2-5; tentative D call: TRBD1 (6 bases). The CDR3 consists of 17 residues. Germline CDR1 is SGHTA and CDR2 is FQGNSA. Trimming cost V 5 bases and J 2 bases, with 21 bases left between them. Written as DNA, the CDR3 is TGTGCCAGCAGCCCCAGGGGTGGGACCGTGATTCAAGAGACCCAGTACTTC. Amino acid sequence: CASSPRGGTVIQETQYF.

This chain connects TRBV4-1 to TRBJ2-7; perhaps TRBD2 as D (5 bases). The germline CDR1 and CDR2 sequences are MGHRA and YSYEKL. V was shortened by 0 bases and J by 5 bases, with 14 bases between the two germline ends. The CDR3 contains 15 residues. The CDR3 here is CASSQERDRVNEQYF. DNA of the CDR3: TGCGCCAGCAGCCAAGAACGGGATAGGGTGAACGAGCAGTACTTC.

The CDR3 bases are TGTGCCATCAGTGAGTCTAAAGAGACCCAGTACTTC. Translating gives CAISESKETQYF. V gene TRBV10-3 combines with J gene TRBJ2-5, with no clear D. The germline CDR1 and CDR2 sequences are ENHRY and SYGVKD. The CDR3 contains 12 residues. The V end was cut by 0 bases, the J end by 3 bases, with 2 bases between.

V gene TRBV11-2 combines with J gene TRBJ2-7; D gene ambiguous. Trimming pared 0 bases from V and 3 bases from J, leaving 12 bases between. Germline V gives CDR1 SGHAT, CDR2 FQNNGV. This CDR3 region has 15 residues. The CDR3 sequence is CASSLDRARNYEQYF. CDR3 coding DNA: TGTGCCAGCAGCTTAGATAGGGCAAGGAACTACGAGCAGTACTTC.

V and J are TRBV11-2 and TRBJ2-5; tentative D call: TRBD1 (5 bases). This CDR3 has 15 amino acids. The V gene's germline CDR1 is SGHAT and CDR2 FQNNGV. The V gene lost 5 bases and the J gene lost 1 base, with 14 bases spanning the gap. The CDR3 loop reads CASSLQTGPQETQYF. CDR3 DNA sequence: TGTGCCAGCAGCCTACAAACAGGACCCCAAGAGACCCAGTACTTC.

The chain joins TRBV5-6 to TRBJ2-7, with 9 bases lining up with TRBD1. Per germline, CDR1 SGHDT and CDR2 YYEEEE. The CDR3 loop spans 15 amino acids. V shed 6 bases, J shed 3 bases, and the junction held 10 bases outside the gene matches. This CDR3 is CASMFRGTGNYEQYF. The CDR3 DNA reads TGTGCCAGCATGTTTCGCGGGACAGGGAACTACGAGCAGTACTTC.

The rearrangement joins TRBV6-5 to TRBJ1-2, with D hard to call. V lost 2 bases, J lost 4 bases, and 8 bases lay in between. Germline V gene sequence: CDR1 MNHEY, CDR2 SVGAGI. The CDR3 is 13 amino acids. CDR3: CASSYATSYGYTF. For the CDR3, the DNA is TGTGCCAGCAGTTACGCCACCTCCTATGGCTACACCTTC.

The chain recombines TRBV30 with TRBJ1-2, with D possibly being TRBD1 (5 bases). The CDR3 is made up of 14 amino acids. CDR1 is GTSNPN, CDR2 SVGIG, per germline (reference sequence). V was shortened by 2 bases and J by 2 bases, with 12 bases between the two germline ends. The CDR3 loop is CAWSLRQINYGYTF. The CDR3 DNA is TGTGCCTGGAGTCTGAGACAGATAAACTATGGCTACACCTTC.

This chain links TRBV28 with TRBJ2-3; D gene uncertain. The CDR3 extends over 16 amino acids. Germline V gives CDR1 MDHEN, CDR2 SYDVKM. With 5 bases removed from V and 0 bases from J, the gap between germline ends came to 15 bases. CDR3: CASSRSEGLSTDTQYF. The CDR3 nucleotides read TGTGCCAGCAGTCGCTCTGAAGGGCTGAGCACAGATACGCAGTATTTT.

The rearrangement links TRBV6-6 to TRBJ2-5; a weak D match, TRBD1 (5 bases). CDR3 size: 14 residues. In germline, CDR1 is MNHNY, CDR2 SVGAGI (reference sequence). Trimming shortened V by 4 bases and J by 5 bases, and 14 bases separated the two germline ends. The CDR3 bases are TGTGCCAGCAGTTTAATCAGGGTTGGGGAGACCCAGTACTTC. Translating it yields CASSLIRVGETQYF.

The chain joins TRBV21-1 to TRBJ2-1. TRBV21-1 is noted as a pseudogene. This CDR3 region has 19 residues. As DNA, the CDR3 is TGTGCCAGCAGCAAAGGCAGTTCGGACCGTACTACAACCATCAATGAGCAGTTCTTC. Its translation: CASSKGSSDRTTTINEQFF.

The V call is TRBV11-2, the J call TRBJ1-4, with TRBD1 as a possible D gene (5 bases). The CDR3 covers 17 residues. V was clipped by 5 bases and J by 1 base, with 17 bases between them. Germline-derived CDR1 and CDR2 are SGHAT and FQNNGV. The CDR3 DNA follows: TGTGCCAGCAGCCCCACGGGGGGGTTGAAAACTAATGAAAAACTGTTTTTT. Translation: CASSPTGGLKTNEKLFF.

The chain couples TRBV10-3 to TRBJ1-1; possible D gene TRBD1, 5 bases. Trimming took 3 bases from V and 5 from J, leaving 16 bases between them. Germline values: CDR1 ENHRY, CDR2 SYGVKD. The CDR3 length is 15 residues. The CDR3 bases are TGTGCCATCAGTGAAGGCAGCGGATGGGGGACTGAAGCTTTCTTT. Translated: CAISEGSGWGTEAFF.

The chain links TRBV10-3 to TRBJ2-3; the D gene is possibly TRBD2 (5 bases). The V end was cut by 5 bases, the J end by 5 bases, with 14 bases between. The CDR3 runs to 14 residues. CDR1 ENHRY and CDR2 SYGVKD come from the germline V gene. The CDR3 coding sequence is TGTGCCATCAGTCCGACGAGGGTGGTAGATACGCAGTATTTT. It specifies CAISPTRVVDTQYF.